Sequencing of this T cell receptor beta chain was carried out in a study of shared clonotypes between healthy human individuals (dated by TCRdb to 2019 to 2021). For the wider study: Three men and a couple of women, aged 18 to 49 years, made up the cohort. For each donor, CD4 naive and CD4 memory were each run on three plates, CD8 naive on two plates, and CD8 memory on one plate. The study deeply sequenced blood TCR repertoires of about five healthy adults to estimate repertoire size and the extent of clonotype sharing between individuals. Different laboratories and diverse techniques were used to prepare libraries and sequence TCR repertoires, to increase sequencing depth and limit assay-specific biases. Between about 0.8 and 9 billion PBMCs per donor were obtained by leukapheresis. Points the paper makes about the study in general: Rarefaction of sorted-subset datasets indicated incomplete sequencing despite the large sequencing depth. Sharing across a handful of donors was observed for around 4.8% of naive CD4, around 3.5% of naive CD8, about 2.5% of memory CD4, and about 0.38% of memory CD8 clonotypes. Clonotypes shared by all four sorted-subset donors showed higher generation probabilities than non-shared clonotypes. Pairwise subsampling indicated that sequencing depth was expected to affect the degree of clonotype sharing among donors. Naive subsets generally had larger estimated clonotype richness than memory subsets. Sampling was restricted to blood, and TCR repertoires in tissues likely differ from the TCR repertoires found in blood. Because the study included a small number of donors, the genetic and exposure-history diversity represented was limited.

Notes on this clone: The clone's antigen remains unknown. Base qualities are missing; no much larger clone stands one base away.

The donors were healthy, HIV-negative adults who had no recently reported acute infections or vaccinations. Every donor was a Caucasian adult residing in Nashville, Tennessee, USA. CD4+ T cells were enriched by magnetic negative selection, after which naive cells were positively selected on CD45RA and the negative fraction was taken as the memory subset. After blood collection by leukapheresis, PBMCs were isolated using Ficoll-Histopaque density gradient centrifugation and then cryopreserved in the vapor phase of liquid nitrogen. Purity and quantity of every magnetically sorted T cell population were checked by analytical flow cytometry. Genomic DNA was isolated from each sorted fraction and quantified by UV absorbance on a Nanodrop 2000c. Using the deep immunoSEQ assay, multiplex PCR amplified TCR CDR3 regions from genomic DNA. Extracted genomic DNA from each cell subset was distributed evenly across all wells of several immunoSEQ 96-well plates, and each plate was treated as a replicate. For sorted subsets, 200 to 250 ng genomic DNA, equal to about 30,000 T cell genomes, was loaded into each replicate PCR. Purified libraries were measured with a Qubit 3.0 fluorometer, size-checked on a Bioanalyzer 2100, and measured again with the KAPA Library Quantification kit. Every immunoSEQ 96-well plate was sequenced on a separate single-read 150-cycle Illumina NextSeq 550 flow cell. On the authors' methods: The immunoSEQ output contained only junctional sequences without quality scores, so filtering could not match that applied to full-length reads. To assign V/J genes and CDR3, sequences were annotated using PyIR, a Python wrapper for IgBLAST v1.9, with IMGT germline references. Reads with weak V/J assignments (E-value above 1e-6), missing CDR3, stop codons, out-of-frame junctions, or ambiguous translated residues were removed. V3J clonotypes were defined as sequences sharing an identical inferred V gene, J gene, and CDR3 amino acid sequence. To compute the percentage overlap between repertoires, the number of shared unique clonotypes was divided by the size of the smaller repertoire. RTK rarefaction, the Chao1 estimator, and Recon v2.1 estimates of unobserved clonotypes were used to assess repertoire richness. For all TCRbeta clonotypes obtained by the gDNA method from a few donors, generation probabilities were computed with OLGA. As stored in TCRdb, this immuneACCESS dataset retains in-frame rearrangements with V and J assigned. A fraction of the clones does not appear; measured against another copy, unresolved V genes explain less than half of the discrepancy, and the remainder lacks a known reason. From that table come the V and J calls and clone size; the DNA was used to work out D and trimming. The sample records 2 million to 3 million clones, 90% to 95% of which are singletons. Over 0.12% of the sample is in the top ten clones.

CDR1 and CDR2, per the germline V gene, are MNHEY and SVGAGI. Trimming accounts for 5 bases at V and 9 bases at J, while the number of junction bases matched to no gene is 9. The CDR3 starts with the cysteine, ends with the phenylalanine, and has 14 residues. The read is trimmed to its CDR3 DNA, 42 bases read in frame from base 1. Sequencing used naive CD4+ T cells sorted from blood. Taken with the paper, the label for cell subset or site translates to: CD45RA+ positively selected. This clonotype was obtained from a man between 18 and 35 years old in good health. The rearranged chain carries TRBV6-5 and TRBJ1-5, with TRBD1 identical over 8 junction bases. The nucleotides are TGTGCCAGCAGTGGGGACAGGAGTCGGGCGCCCCAGCATTTT. It codes for CASSGDRSRAPQHF.